This T cell receptor (beta chain) was recovered during a study of T cells in localized non-small cell lung cancer. Libraries were prepared by immunoSEQ multiplex PCR; TCRdb keeps only in-frame clonotypes and omits some of them. The sample lists roughly 13,000 clones, more than 70% occurring once. V was clipped by 5 bases and J by 4 bases, with 14 bases between them. From germline, CDR1 is MNHNY and CDR2 SVGAGI (reference sequence). This CDR3 is 14 amino acids long. The sample holds a few counts of this clone. Sequencing used peripheral blood, obtained before any cancer treatment. The chain employs TRBV6-6 and TRBJ1-2; tentative D call: TRBD1 (6 bases). This receptor was taken from a male donor older than 55 with stage III lung adenocarcinoma. The CDR3 sequence: CASSITGPLYGYTF. The CDR3, as DNA: TGTGCCAGCAGTATCACAGGGCCCCTCTATGGCTACACCTTC.